The 27 T cell receptor beta chains below were found in one sample sequenced in a study of T cells in Graves' hyperthyroidism and ophthalmopathy. Amplified TCR beta CDR3 regions came from RNA transcripts. When the TCR CDR3 underwent first-round RT-PCR, the HTBI primer set was used. One entry per CDR3 protein, called by TCRdb with MiXCR from the multiplex PCR reads. The table records 530,000 or so distinct CDR3 sequences, roughly a sixth of them present only once. Sequencing used blood. The receptors shown here come from a woman aged 18-35 years with Graves' ophthalmopathy.

This clonotype was counted at least ten times. This chain connects TRBV30 to TRBJ2-7, with D tentatively TRBD1 (6 bases). The CDR3 is made up of 12 amino acids. CDR1 is GTSNPN and CDR2 is SVGIG in the germline V gene (reference sequence). V was pared by 0 bases and J by 5 bases, with 8 bases between. CDR3 sequence (DNA): TGTGCCTGGAGTGTGGGGGCCAACGAGCAGTACTTC. It is translated as CAWSVGANEQYF.

V usage is TRBV9 and J usage is TRBJ2-1, with 9 bases aligning to TRBD2. The V gene's germline CDR1 is SGDLS and CDR2 YYNGEE. CDR3 length equals 16 residues. Trimming took 0 bases from V and 8 from J; bases not matched to a gene: 9. CDR3 residues: CASSVGTLAGDYEQFF. CDR3 bases: TGTGCCAGCAGCGTAGGGACGTTAGCGGGGGACTATGAGCAGTTCTTC.

This clonotype was seen repeatedly, ten times or more. The chain joins TRBV3-1 to TRBJ1-1; 7 nucleotides agree with TRBD1. Germline V gives CDR1 LGHDT, CDR2 YNNKEL (reference sequence). The CDR3 length is 13 residues. Trimming at V came to 5 bases and at J to 6 bases, leaving 6 bases not matched to a gene. CDR3 residues: CASSFRQGPEAFF. In DNA, the CDR3 is TGTGCCAGCAGCTTCCGACAGGGCCCTGAAGCTTTCTTT.

The chain employs TRBV6-2 or TRBV6-3 and TRBJ2-2; no firm D call. Trimming left V 4 bases short and J 4 bases short, with 7 bases between. There are 13 residues in the CDR3. The germline V gene has CDR1 MNHEY and CDR2 SVGEGT. The chain's CDR3 is CASSSYPTGELFF. DNA for the CDR3: TGTGCCAGCAGTTCCTACCCCACCGGGGAGCTGTTTTTT.

The rearrangement joins TRBV9 to TRBJ1-1; TRBD1 is a possible D gene (5 bases). Trimming cost V 3 bases and J 1 base, with 10 bases left between them. The CDR3 loop spans 14 amino acids. The germline V gene encodes CDR1 SGDLS and CDR2 YYNGEE. The CDR3 DNA follows: TGTGCCAGCAGCGCACAAACAGGGAACACTGAAGCTTTCTTT. It encodes CASSAQTGNTEAFF. Based on the CDR3 plus reference TRBV9 and TRBJ1-1, the full variable domain is DSGVTQTPKHLITATGQRVTLRCSPRSGDLSVYWYQQSLDQGLQFLIQYYNGEERAKGNILERFSAQQFPDLHSELNLSSLELGDSALYFCASSAQTGNTEAFFGQGTRLTVV.

This clonotype was found many times. The rearrangement links TRBV7-3 to TRBJ1-1; D not certain. The V gene's germline CDR1 is SGHTA and CDR2 FQGTGA. V lost 5 bases and J 3 bases, leaving 10 bases between the germline ends. The CDR3 runs 13 residues. CDR3 nucleotides: TGTGCCAGCAGCCGAAGGGCGGACACTGAAGCTTTCTTT. It encodes CASSRRADTEAFF.

The genes are TRBV11-1 and TRBJ2-1; TRBD2 matches 14 bases. CDR1 and CDR2 from the germline V gene are SGHAT and FQDESV (reference sequence). The ends lost 7 bases at V and 4 bases at J; junction bases unmatched: 6. The CDR3 is 16 residues long. In DNA, the CDR3 is TGTGCCAGCAATCCCGGGACTAGCGGGGGTTACAATGAGCAGTTCTTC. This gives the protein CASNPGTSGGYNEQFF.

This clonotype was counted a few times. The rearrangement uses TRBV9 and TRBJ1-2; unclear D gene. This CDR3 is 14 amino acids long. Germline assignment: CDR1 SGDLS and CDR2 YYNGEE. V dropped 0 bases and J dropped 0 bases, with 6 bases sitting between them. The CDR3 DNA follows: TGTGCCAGCAGCGTAGGGAGAGCTAACTATGGCTACACCTTC. Protein product: CASSVGRANYGYTF. Together with reference TRBV9 and TRBJ1-2, the CDR3 gives the full variable domain: DSGVTQTPKHLITATGQRVTLRCSPRSGDLSVYWYQQSLDQGLQFLIQYYNGEERAKGNILERFSAQQFPDLHSELNLSSLELGDSALYFCASSVGRANYGYTFGSGTRLTVV.

The rearrangement uses TRBV14 and TRBJ1-2, with D possibly being TRBD1 (5 bases). The CDR3 runs 14 residues. CDR1 and CDR2 (germline): SGHDN, FVKESK. V lost 1 base, J lost 4 bases, and 10 bases lay in between. The chain's CDR3 is CASSQGGTAYGYTF. In nucleotides, the CDR3 is TGTGCCAGCAGCCAAGGAGGGACGGCCTATGGCTACACCTTC.

Ten or more counts support this clonotype. The gene calls are TRBV30 and TRBJ2-7; a weak D match, TRBD1 (5 bases). Trimming removed 4 bases from V and 3 bases from J, with 13 bases in between. The CDR3 length is 13 residues. The V gene's germline CDR1 is GTSNPN and CDR2 SVGIG (reference sequence). The CDR3 nucleotides are TGTGCCTGGACTCAGGGAAGCTACTACGAGCAGTACTTC. This codes for CAWTQGSYYEQYF.

This clonotype was seen many times. One end of the junction fails to match germline, which may point to a read error. J is TRBJ2-7 and V is TRBV7-7; 7 nucleotides align to TRBD2. CDR3 length: 17 residues. The germline V gene has CDR1 SSHAT and CDR2 FNYEAQ (reference sequence). CDR3 nucleotide sequence: TGTGCTAGCAGCTTTGTTAAGCGGGACGGAATGACCTACGAGCAGTACTTC. Translated, it gives CASSFVKRDGMTYEQYF.

The gene calls are TRBV6-1 and TRBJ2-3, with 12 bases lining up with TRBD2. The CDR3 spans 15 residues. Germline V gene data show CDR1 as MNHNS and CDR2 as SASEGT. V trimming: 6 bases; J trimming: 6 bases; junction bases outside the gene matches: 7. The CDR3, as DNA: TGTGCCAGCAGCCGACTAGCGGGAGTGGGGGATACGCAGTATTTT. This translates into CASSRLAGVGDTQYF.

This clonotype has ten or more counts. This rearrangement joins TRBV5-1 to TRBJ1-4; 10 nucleotides line up with TRBD1. With V trimmed by 8 bases and J by 7 bases, 5 bases remained unmatched. Germline V CDR1 and CDR2: SGHRS, YFSETQ. The CDR3 runs to 13 residues. The CDR3 DNA is TGCGCCAGTTCCGGGACAGGGGTTGAAAAACTGTTTTTT. Encoded protein: CASSGTGVEKLFF.

For this clonotype: One base away lies a much larger clone, so this may be a sequencing read error. This sequence joins TRBV24-1 and TRBJ1-2, with 8 bases lining up with TRBD1. Germline V gene sequence: CDR1 KGHDR, CDR2 SFDVKD. This CDR3 has 12 amino acids. The CDR3 coding sequence is TGTGCCACCAGTGACAGGGGGCTTGGCTACATCTTC. Its protein product is CATSDRGLGYIF.

There are a few counts of this clonotype. The chain recombines TRBV7-2 with TRBJ2-5; perhaps D is TRBD1 or TRBD2 (6 bases each). The CDR3 loop spans 14 amino acids. The germline V gene encodes CDR1 SGHTA and CDR2 FQGNSA. V lost 2 bases, J lost 4 bases, and 11 bases lay in between. CDR3 sequence (DNA): TGTGCCAGCAGCTTAATGGGGGGCGCAGAGACCCAGTACTTC. Protein: CASSLMGGAETQYF.

V usage is TRBV6-1 and J usage is TRBJ2-5, with 7 nucleotides matching TRBD1. The CDR3 has 12 residues. J lost 13 bases, V lost 5 bases, and 10 bases had no gene match. Per the germline V gene, CDR1 is MNHNS and CDR2 is SASEGT. The CDR3 nucleotides read TGTGCCAGCAGTCTCCGGGACAGCCATAGGTACTTC. This translates into CASSLRDSHRYF.

DNA for the CDR3: TGTGCCACCAGCAGAGATGGGGGACAGAGCACAGATACGCAGTATTTT. It specifies CATSRDGGQSTDTQYF. V and J are TRBV15 and TRBJ2-3; 7 bases are a match to TRBD1. Germline V gene data show CDR1 as LNHNV and CDR2 as YYDKDF (reference sequence). The CDR3 length is 16 residues. The J segment lost 0 bases and the V segment lost 0 bases, leaving 3 bases of the junction unmatched. Together with reference TRBV15 and TRBJ2-3, the CDR3 gives the full variable domain: DAMVIQNPRYQVTQFGKPVTLSCSQTLNHNVMYWYQQKSSQAPKLLFHYYDKDFNNEADTPDNFQSRRPNTSFCFLDIRSPGLGDTAMYLCATSRDGGQSTDTQYFGPGTRLTVL.

This clonotype was picked up many times. CDR3 sequence: CASSPGTSDNEQFF. The CDR3 bases are TGTGCCAGCAGCCCCGGGACTAGTGACAATGAGCAGTTCTTC. The chain is built from TRBV7-8 and TRBJ2-1; 8 bases are a match to TRBD2. J lost 5 bases, V lost 5 bases, and 5 bases had no gene match. CDR1 SGHVS and CDR2 FQNEAQ come from the germline V gene. This CDR3 comprises 14 residues.

The gene calls are TRBV6-1 and TRBJ1-5; D might be TRBD1 (5 bases). Germline-derived CDR1 and CDR2 are MNHNS and SASEGT. Trimming cost V 5 bases and J 4 bases, with 15 bases left between them. The CDR3 covers 15 residues. The DNA for the CDR3 is TGTGCCAGCAGTTATCAGGGAAAGGCGAATCAGCCCCAGCATTTT. This encodes CASSYQGKANQPQHF.

This clonotype appeared many times. This chain's CDR3 is CATLTRTGPYEQYF. In DNA, the CDR3 is TGTGCCACCCTGACCCGGACAGGGCCCTACGAGCAGTACTTC. The J gene is TRBJ2-7, the V gene TRBV6-1; 8 bases agree with TRBD1. Trimming cost V 10 bases and J 2 bases; bases outside gene matches: 10. Germline assignment: CDR1 MNHNS and CDR2 SASEGT. CDR3 length equals 14 residues.

This clonotype has more than one count but fewer than ten. The genes are TRBV7-3 and TRBJ2-3; D gene ambiguous. Germline CDR1 SGHTA, CDR2 FQGTGA. The CDR3 is made up of 15 amino acids. Deletions cut 5 bases from V and 6 bases from J, with 18 bases between. CDR3 coding DNA: TGTGCCAGCAGCCCTTCTCCGACCAGGATGGATACGCAGTATTTT. Encoded protein: CASSPSPTRMDTQYF.

In this sample, this clonotype turned up many times. The chain uses TRBV2 and TRBJ2-3; D is uncertain. V was pared by 1 base and J by 0 bases, with 8 bases between. The CDR3 has 15 amino acids. Germline V CDR1 and CDR2: SNHLY, FYNNEI. The CDR3, as DNA: TGTGCCAGCAGTGAAGGGGGTGATAGCACAGATACGCAGTATTTT. Its translation: CASSEGGDSTDTQYF.

This clonotype was picked up a small number of times. The gene calls are TRBV4-1 and TRBJ2-1; perhaps TRBD1 as D (6 bases). The V end was cut by 2 bases, the J end by 9 bases, with 14 bases between. From germline, CDR1 is MGHRA and CDR2 YSYEKL. The CDR3 is made up of 14 amino acids. The chain's CDR3 is CASSQTLTGSEQFF. For the CDR3, the DNA is TGCGCCAGCAGCCAAACTCTAACAGGGAGTGAGCAGTTCTTC.

This rearrangement joins TRBV20-1 to TRBJ2-4, with 7 nucleotides matching TRBD1. The V gene's germline CDR1 is DFQATT and CDR2 SNEGSKA (reference sequence). There are 13 residues in the CDR3. Trimming at V came to 5 bases and at J to 7 bases, leaving 8 bases not matched to a gene. The CDR3 bases are TGCAGTGCTGACGCAGGGGGAAATAACATTCAGTACTTC. This encodes CSADAGGNNIQYF.

Ten or more counts support this clonotype. This chain uses TRBV20-1 with TRBJ2-5, with D tentatively TRBD2 (5 bases). V gave up 6 bases and J gave up 0 bases, with 17 bases separating them. This CDR3 has 15 residues. Germline values: CDR1 DFQATT, CDR2 SNEGSKA (reference sequence). This CDR3 is CSARRTWGYQETQYF. CDR3 DNA: TGCAGTGCGCGTAGGACTTGGGGTTACCAAGAGACCCAGTACTTC.

The table lists this clonotype with many counts. V is TRBV7-9 and J is TRBJ2-1, with D uncertain. Germline values: CDR1 SEHNR, CDR2 FQNEAQ (reference sequence). Deletions cut 0 bases from V and 9 bases from J, with 6 bases between. The CDR3 contains 12 residues. The CDR3 region is CASSLALSEQFF. CDR3 nucleotides: TGTGCCAGCAGCTTAGCGTTAAGTGAGCAGTTCTTC.

In this sample, this clonotype turned up many times. The CDR3 DNA reads as TGTGCCAGCAGCGACGACCTCACAGATACGCAGTATTTT. It translates to CASSDDLTDTQYF. V and J are TRBV7-9 and TRBJ2-3; D unresolved. V was shortened by 5 bases and J by 2 bases, with 8 bases between the two germline ends. Germline CDR1 reads SEHNR; CDR2 reads FQNEAQ (reference sequence). This CDR3 spans 13 amino acids.